This TCR beta chain was profiled in a study of CD8+CD57+ T cells in acquired aplastic anemia. Overall study findings and caveats: Levels of CD8+ Simpson's diversity were not significantly distinct in patients versus controls.

Trimming took off 4 bases at V and 8 bases at J, with 15 bases between the two ends. Germline lookup yields CDR1 SGHRS and CDR2 YFSETQ. The CDR3 loop spans 13 amino acids. Profiling that covered TCR beta VDJ and CDR3 relied on genomic DNA as its template. From the reads, TCRdb called clonotypes with MiXCR, one entry per CDR3 protein. The sample has about 40,000 distinct CDR3 sequences, under 80% seen once. As to this clonotype: Its matching antigen is unknown.

Flow cytometry had shown expanded CD8+CD57+ cells in the patients chosen for sequencing. Severe acquired aplastic anemia affected all patients. The chain joins TRBV5-1 to TRBJ1-2, with a weak D call TRBD1 (6 bases). Sequencing was done on a sample of sorted CD4+, CD8+, or CD8+CD57+ T cells (not recorded which) from PBMCs. The clonotype originates from a human donor with aplastic anemia. The CDR3 sequence: CASSVNRDGGYTF. CDR3 bases: TGCGCCAGCAGCGTTAACAGGGATGGGGGCTACACCTTC.